The 5 T cell receptor beta chains reported below all come from one sample, sequenced in a study of blood T cell repertoires in COVID-19. Only in-frame clones appear in the TCRdb table, and some are missing; sequencing was by immunoSEQ multiplex PCR. Of over 95,000 clones in the sample, 81% were seen once. Specimen: peripheral blood. All receptors derive from a human donor in a cohort sampled during active COVID-19.

The gene calls are TRBV4-1 and TRBJ1-2; 8 nucleotides match TRBD1. CDR1 MGHRA and CDR2 YSYEKL come from the germline V gene. V shed 1 base and J 4 bases; nucleotides not matched to a gene: 8. This CDR3 spans 16 amino acids. In nucleotides, the CDR3 is TGCGCCAGCAGCCAAGTACGGTCAGGGGGCCTCTATGGCTACACCTTC. Translated: CASSQVRSGGLYGYTF.

This chain uses TRBV21-1 with TRBJ2-7; TRBD2 is the table's D call and was not checked against the DNA. TRBV21-1 is a recognized pseudogene. The CDR3 is 18 amino acids. This chain's CDR3 is CASSNGIRGTSGSSEQYF. Written as DNA, the CDR3 is TGTGCCAGCAGCAACGGTATTCGAGGGACTAGCGGATCGAGCGAGCAGTACTTC.

The chain links TRBV4-3 to TRBJ2-1; TRBD2 agrees at 7 bases. J gave up 5 bases and V 1 base, and 11 bases lay outside the gene matches. Germline assignment: CDR1 LGHNA and CDR2 YSLEER. The CDR3 runs to 17 residues. The CDR3 nucleotides are TGCGCCAGCAGCCAAGGGGTGGCGGGAGCAACCGACAATGAGCAGTTCTTC. Translation: CASSQGVAGATDNEQFF.

The gene calls are TRBV10-3 and TRBJ1-5, with TRBD1 matching 9 bases. Trimming cost V 6 bases and J 4 bases; bases outside gene matches: 4. The CDR3 is 14 amino acids. Germline V gene lookup returns CDR1 ENHRY and CDR2 SYGVKD. The CDR3 spells CAISGTGMNQPQHF. Here the CDR3 DNA reads TGTGCCATCAGCGGGACAGGGATGAATCAGCCCCAGCATTTT.

The rearrangement links TRBV16 to TRBJ1-3; D is undetermined. V lost 7 bases, J lost 0 bases, and 13 bases lay in between. The germline CDR1 and CDR2 sequences are KGHSY and FQNENV. The CDR3 totals 15 residues. The CDR3 is CASKPQVSSGNTIYF. CDR3 nucleotides: TGTGCCAGCAAGCCCCAGGTCAGCTCTGGAAACACCATATATTTT.